This is a list of T cell receptor beta chains from one sample in a study of blood T cell repertoires in COVID-19. Generated by immunoSEQ multiplex PCR, the TCRdb table keeps only in-frame clones and is missing some. The repertoire holds 100,000 to 150,000 clones, with 81% as singletons. What was sequenced was peripheral blood. The receptors derive from a man aged 25-45 years with COVID-19, enrolled during active disease. Each CDR3 is given with its conserved first and last residue. D genes are given only for firm matches. Some rows mark clone size as missing; the rest say once, few, many or name a class of expanded clone.

cdr3_aa: CASSLQYEQYF
cdr3_nt: TGTGCCAGCAGCTTACAGTACGAGCAGTACTTC
d_call: -
clone_size: -
v_call: TRBV5-6
j_call: TRBJ2-7

cdr3_aa: CASSLLWQGNSPLHF
cdr3_nt: TGTGCCAGCAGCTTACTCTGGCAGGGGAATTCACCCCTCCACTTT
d_call: -
clone_size: few
v_call: TRBV11-3
j_call: TRBJ1-6

cdr3_aa: CASSLRSGGDNEQFF
cdr3_nt: TGTGCCAGCTCACTTCGTTCGGGGGGCGACAATGAGCAGTTCTTC
d_call: -
clone_size: -
v_call: TRBV18
j_call: TRBJ2-1

cdr3_aa: CASSFTGLRTEAFF
cdr3_nt: TGTGCCAGCAGTTTTACAGGCCTGAGGACTGAAGCTTTCTTT
d_call: -
clone_size: -
v_call: TRBV27
j_call: TRBJ1-1

cdr3_aa: CASSLRPSGVTTDTQYF
cdr3_nt: TGTGCCAGCAGTTTAAGGCCTAGCGGGGTGACAACAGATACGCAGTATTTT
d_call: TRBD2
clone_size: few
v_call: TRBV27
j_call: TRBJ2-3

cdr3_aa: CASSLVVGRGVSQETQYF
cdr3_nt: TGTGCCAGCAGCTTAGTAGTCGGCAGGGGCGTCTCTCAAGAGACCCAGTACTTC
d_call: -
clone_size: -
v_call: TRBV11-3
j_call: TRBJ2-5

cdr3_aa: CASSQMGMGGTEAFF
cdr3_nt: TGTGCCAGCAGCCAAATGGGGATGGGGGGCACTGAAGCTTTCTTT
d_call: -
clone_size: -
v_call: TRBV3-1/TRBV3-2
j_call: TRBJ1-1

cdr3_aa: CASSRVAGGNTDTQYF
cdr3_nt: TGTGCCAGCAGTAGGGTAGCGGGGGGTAACACAGATACGCAGTATTTT
d_call: TRBD2
clone_size: -
v_call: TRBV11-2
j_call: TRBJ2-3

cdr3_aa: CASSLGLITDTQYF
cdr3_nt: TGTGCCAGCAGCTTGGGACTTATCACAGATACGCAGTATTTT
d_call: -
clone_size: few
v_call: TRBV5-5
j_call: TRBJ2-3

cdr3_aa: CASSPTTTNTEAFF
cdr3_nt: TGCGCCAGCAGTCCTACGACTACGAACACTGAAGCTTTCTTT
d_call: -
clone_size: many
v_call: TRBV5-1
j_call: TRBJ1-1

cdr3_aa: CASSFPDNSPLHF
cdr3_nt: TGTGCCAGCAGCTTTCCCGATAATTCACCCCTCCACTTT
d_call: -
clone_size: -
v_call: TRBV11-3
j_call: TRBJ1-6

cdr3_aa: CACTGEWNTEAFF
cdr3_nt: TGTGCCTGCACAGGGGAATGGAACACTGAAGCTTTCTTT
d_call: TRBD1
clone_size: -
v_call: TRBV19
j_call: TRBJ1-1

cdr3_aa: CASSPTEEGEKLFF
cdr3_nt: TGTGCCAGCAGTCCTACGGAGGAGGGGGAAAAACTGTTTTTT
d_call: -
clone_size: -
v_call: TRBV6-6
j_call: TRBJ1-4

cdr3_aa: CASSFGGRAGTDTQYF
cdr3_nt: TGTGCCAGCAGCTTCGGCGGGAGGGCCGGAACAGATACGCAGTATTTT
d_call: TRBD2
clone_size: -
v_call: TRBV5-4
j_call: TRBJ2-3

cdr3_aa: CASSTQGRYGYTF
cdr3_nt: TGTGCCAGTAGTACACAGGGGAGGTATGGCTACACCTTC
d_call: TRBD1
clone_size: -
v_call: TRBV19
j_call: TRBJ1-2

cdr3_aa: CATSRAKASYGYTF
cdr3_nt: TGTGCCACCAGCAGAGCGAAAGCTTCATATGGCTACACCTTC
d_call: -
clone_size: -
v_call: TRBV15
j_call: TRBJ1-2

cdr3_aa: CATSDAQTLNQPQHF
cdr3_nt: TGTGCCACCAGTGATGCACAGACCCTCAATCAGCCCCAGCATTTT
d_call: -
clone_size: once
v_call: TRBV24-1
j_call: TRBJ1-5

cdr3_aa: CASGRAKGANEKLFF
cdr3_nt: TGTGCCAGCGGGAGGGCGAAAGGAGCTAATGAAAAACTGTTTTTT
d_call: -
clone_size: -
v_call: TRBV6-5
j_call: TRBJ1-4

cdr3_aa: CSVGGQNYGYTF
cdr3_nt: TGCAGCGTTGGCGGACAGAACTATGGCTACACCTTC
d_call: -
clone_size: -
v_call: TRBV29-1
j_call: TRBJ1-2

cdr3_aa: CAWSIEHSNQPQHF
cdr3_nt: TGTGCCTGGAGTATTGAACATAGCAATCAGCCCCAGCATTTT
d_call: -
clone_size: -
v_call: TRBV30
j_call: TRBJ1-5

cdr3_aa: CASSLNMNTEAFF
cdr3_nt: TGTGCCAGCAGCTTAAACATGAACACTGAAGCTTTCTTT
d_call: -
clone_size: -
v_call: TRBV5-6
j_call: TRBJ1-1

cdr3_aa: CAISEGVMNTEAFF
cdr3_nt: TGTGCCATCAGTGAGGGAGTGATGAACACTGAAGCTTTCTTT
d_call: -
clone_size: -
v_call: TRBV10-3
j_call: TRBJ1-1

cdr3_aa: CASSPGLAGVPSPKNIQYF
cdr3_nt: TGCGCCAGCAGCCCGGGACTAGCGGGAGTTCCCTCCCCCAAAAACATTCAGTACTTC
d_call: TRBD2
clone_size: -
v_call: TRBV5-1
j_call: TRBJ2-4

cdr3_aa: CASRRSSPTGANQPQHF
cdr3_nt: TGTGCCAGCAGGAGATCGTCCCCGACAGGGGCGAATCAGCCCCAGCATTTT
d_call: TRBD1
clone_size: -
v_call: TRBV27
j_call: TRBJ1-5

cdr3_aa: CASSQPGTSGGGGELFF
cdr3_nt: TGTGCCAGCAGCCAACCCGGGACTAGCGGGGGAGGGGGGGAGCTGTTTTTT
d_call: TRBD2
clone_size: -
v_call: TRBV4-2
j_call: TRBJ2-2

cdr3_aa: CASNPTGGTEAFF
cdr3_nt: TGTGCCAGCAACCCGACAGGGGGCACTGAAGCTTTCTTT
d_call: TRBD1
clone_size: -
v_call: TRBV12-3/TRBV12-4
j_call: TRBJ1-1

cdr3_aa: CASSQEWGEDEKLFF
cdr3_nt: TGCGCCAGCAGCCAAGAGTGGGGGGAAGATGAAAAACTGTTTTTT
d_call: -
clone_size: -
v_call: TRBV4-1
j_call: TRBJ1-4

cdr3_aa: CASSEQQGYEQYF
cdr3_nt: TGTGCCAGCAGCGAGCAACAGGGCTACGAGCAGTACTTC
d_call: -
clone_size: -
v_call: TRBV7-2
j_call: TRBJ2-7

cdr3_aa: CASSPTGASYEQYF
cdr3_nt: TGTGCCAGCAGCCCAACAGGGGCCTCCTACGAGCAGTACTTC
d_call: TRBD1
clone_size: -
v_call: TRBV7-9
j_call: TRBJ2-7

cdr3_aa: CASSLTGTGSYEQYF
cdr3_nt: TGTGCCAGCAGCTTAACTGGGACAGGTTCCTACGAGCAGTACTTC
d_call: TRBD1
clone_size: -
v_call: TRBV7-3
j_call: TRBJ2-7

cdr3_aa: CASSPTVAMNTEAFF
cdr3_nt: TGCGCCAGCAGCCCGACAGTCGCCATGAACACTGAAGCTTTCTTT
d_call: -
clone_size: -
v_call: TRBV4-1
j_call: TRBJ1-1

cdr3_aa: CSASRDGRRGETQYF
cdr3_nt: TGCAGTGCTAGTAGAGACGGGCGGCGGGGGGAGACCCAGTACTTC
d_call: TRBD2
clone_size: once
v_call: TRBV20-1
j_call: TRBJ2-5

cdr3_aa: CASSKPPQGAEVVNAITYEQYF
cdr3_nt: TGTGCCAGCAGCAAACCTCCGCAGGGGGCTGAGGTGGTTAACGCTATAACCTACGAGCAGTACTTC
d_call: -
clone_size: -
v_call: TRBV21-1
j_call: TRBJ2-7

cdr3_aa: CASSLRPGTGNSPLHF
cdr3_nt: TGTGCCAGCAGCCTTCGTCCCGGGACAGGGAATTCACCCCTCCACTTT
d_call: TRBD1
clone_size: -
v_call: TRBV14
j_call: TRBJ1-6

cdr3_aa: CASSLYLGQANTEAFF
cdr3_nt: TGTGCCAGCAGCCTGTATCTGGGACAGGCGAACACTGAAGCTTTCTTT
d_call: TRBD1
clone_size: -
v_call: TRBV5-5
j_call: TRBJ1-1

cdr3_aa: CASSAGTGLTEAFF
cdr3_nt: TGCGCCAGCAGCGCTGGGACAGGGTTAACTGAAGCTTTCTTT
d_call: TRBD1
clone_size: -
v_call: TRBV5-1
j_call: TRBJ1-1

cdr3_aa: CAWTGGTSGRTDTQYF
cdr3_nt: TGTGCCTGGACTGGGGGCACTAGCGGGAGGACAGATACGCAGTATTTT
d_call: TRBD2
clone_size: -
v_call: TRBV30
j_call: TRBJ2-3

cdr3_aa: CASGNSGTGKGGEKLFF
cdr3_nt: TGTGCCAGCGGCAATTCCGGGACAGGGAAGGGAGGTGAAAAACTGTTTTTT
d_call: TRBD1
clone_size: -
v_call: TRBV2
j_call: TRBJ1-4

cdr3_aa: CATGLAGLNEQFF
cdr3_nt: TGTGCCACCGGACTAGCGGGACTCAATGAGCAGTTCTTC
d_call: TRBD2
clone_size: few
v_call: TRBV19
j_call: TRBJ2-1

cdr3_aa: CASSPGLERTQYF
cdr3_nt: TGTGCCAGCAGCCCGGGACTAGAGCGTACGCAGTATTTT
d_call: TRBD2
clone_size: -
v_call: TRBV11-2
j_call: TRBJ2-3

cdr3_aa: CASSYGQVDNQPQHF
cdr3_nt: TGTGCCAGCAGTTACGGCCAGGTAGACAATCAGCCCCAGCATTTT
d_call: -
clone_size: -
v_call: TRBV6-6
j_call: TRBJ1-5

cdr3_aa: CASSLEPSGYGNTIYF
cdr3_nt: TGCGCCAGCAGCTTGGAACCATCAGGATATGGAAACACCATATATTTT
d_call: -
clone_size: -
v_call: TRBV5-1
j_call: TRBJ1-3

cdr3_aa: CASSLSVGTVNTEAFF
cdr3_nt: TGTGCCAGCAGTTTATCAGTGGGGACAGTGAACACTGAAGCTTTCTTT
d_call: TRBD1
clone_size: -
v_call: TRBV28
j_call: TRBJ1-1

cdr3_aa: CASSPKLAGGPGETQYF
cdr3_nt: TGTGCCAGCAGTCCCAAACTAGCGGGAGGGCCGGGGGAGACCCAGTACTTC
d_call: TRBD2
clone_size: -
v_call: TRBV6-6
j_call: TRBJ2-5

cdr3_aa: CASSLDRGNTGELFF
cdr3_nt: TGTGCCAGCAGCCTGGACAGGGGGAACACCGGGGAGCTGTTTTTT
d_call: TRBD1
clone_size: -
v_call: TRBV7-3
j_call: TRBJ2-2

cdr3_aa: CASSDQKTGGDTQYF
cdr3_nt: TGTGCCAGCAGTGATCAGAAGACGGGGGGAGATACGCAGTATTTT
d_call: TRBD2
clone_size: -
v_call: TRBV25-1
j_call: TRBJ2-3

cdr3_aa: CASSPGRNTEAFF
cdr3_nt: TGTGCCAGCTCACCCGGTCGGAACACTGAAGCTTTCTTT
d_call: -
clone_size: -
v_call: TRBV18
j_call: TRBJ1-1

cdr3_aa: CASSLDSGGPLGYTF
cdr3_nt: TGCGCCAGCAGCTTGGATTCAGGGGGCCCCCTAGGCTACACCTTC
d_call: TRBD1
clone_size: once
v_call: TRBV5-1
j_call: TRBJ1-2